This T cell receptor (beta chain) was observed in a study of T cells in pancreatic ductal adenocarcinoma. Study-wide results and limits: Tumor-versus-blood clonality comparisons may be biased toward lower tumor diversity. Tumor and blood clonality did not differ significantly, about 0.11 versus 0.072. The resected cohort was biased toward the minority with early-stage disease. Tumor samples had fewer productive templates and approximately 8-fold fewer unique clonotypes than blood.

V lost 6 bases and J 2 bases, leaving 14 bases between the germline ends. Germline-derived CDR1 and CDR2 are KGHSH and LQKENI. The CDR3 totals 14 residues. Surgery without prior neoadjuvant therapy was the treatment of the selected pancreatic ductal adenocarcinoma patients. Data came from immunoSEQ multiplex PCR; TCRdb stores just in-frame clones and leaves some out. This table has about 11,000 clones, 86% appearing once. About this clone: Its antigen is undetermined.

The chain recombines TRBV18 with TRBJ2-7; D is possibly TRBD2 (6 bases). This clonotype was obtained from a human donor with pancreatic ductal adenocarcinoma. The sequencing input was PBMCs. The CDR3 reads CASSLEGSAYEQYF. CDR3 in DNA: TGTGCCAGCTCCCTGGAGGGGTCCGCCTACGAGCAGTACTTC. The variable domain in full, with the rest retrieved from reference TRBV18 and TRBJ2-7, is NAGVMQNPRHLVRRRGQEARLRCSPMKGHSHVYWYRQLPEEGLKFMVYLQKENIIDESGMPKERFSAEFPKEGPSILRIQQVVRGDSAAYFCASSLEGSAYEQYFGPGTRLTVT.